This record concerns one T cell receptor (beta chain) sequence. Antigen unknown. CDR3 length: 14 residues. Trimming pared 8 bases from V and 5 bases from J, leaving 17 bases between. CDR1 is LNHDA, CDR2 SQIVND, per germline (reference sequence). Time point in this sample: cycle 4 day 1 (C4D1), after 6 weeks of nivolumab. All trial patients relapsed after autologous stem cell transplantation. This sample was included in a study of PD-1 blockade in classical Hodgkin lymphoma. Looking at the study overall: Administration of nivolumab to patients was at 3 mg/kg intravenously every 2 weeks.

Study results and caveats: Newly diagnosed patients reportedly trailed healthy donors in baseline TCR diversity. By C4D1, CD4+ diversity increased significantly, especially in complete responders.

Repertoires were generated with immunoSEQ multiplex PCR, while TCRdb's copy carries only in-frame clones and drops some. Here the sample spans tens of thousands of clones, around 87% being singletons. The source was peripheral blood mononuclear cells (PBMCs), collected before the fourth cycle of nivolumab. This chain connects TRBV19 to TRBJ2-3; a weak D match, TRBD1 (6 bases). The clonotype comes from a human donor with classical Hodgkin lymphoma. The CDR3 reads CASSEIQGIDTQYF. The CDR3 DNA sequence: TGTGCCAGTTCTGAGATTCAGGGGATAGATACGCAGTATTTT.